This T cell receptor (beta chain) was sequenced in a study of T cell changes during pregnancy in multiple sclerosis. This clone was seen once. TCRdb's table, derived via immunoSEQ multiplex PCR, lists solely in-frame clones and lacks some. The sample carries 90,000 or so clones, 85% to 95% recorded once. From germline, CDR1 is LNHDA and CDR2 SQIVND (reference sequence). The length of the CDR3 is 14 residues. The V end was cut by 4 bases, the J end by 4 bases, with 10 bases between. This chain connects TRBV19 to TRBJ2-2; D not certain. Sample: peripheral blood, taken after pregnancy. This TCR derives from a female donor in good health, enrolled as a control in a pregnancy study. The CDR3 protein is CASSKAHVTGELFF. In DNA, the CDR3 is TGTGCCAGTAGTAAAGCGCACGTCACCGGGGAGCTGTTTTTT.